This T cell receptor (beta chain) comes out of a study of vaccination effects on CD4 cells after COVID-19. As for the study in general: Post-vaccine specimens arrived a median 72 days past the second dose. General study points: No early post-infection timepoints were available in the study, which also included few convalescent patients.

Germline loops: CDR1 ENHRY, CDR2 SYGVKD. The CDR3 spans 14 residues. V was pared by 3 bases and J by 4 bases, with 2 bases of the junction left unmatched. Remarks on this clone: Its target is unknown.

Following 10 days of culture, CD4+ T cells were isolated. The vaccine given was either BNT162b2 or mRNA-1273, in two doses. In the cultures, half the medium was exchanged for IL-2 medium on days 3 and 7. Sequencing was performed with immunoSEQ multiplex PCR; in TCRdb, only in-frame clones are kept and a portion is missing. The table lists approximately 57,000 clones, around four fifths of them singletons, with about 4.5% in the top ten. The receptor was isolated from a human donor who received a COVID-19 vaccine. This material consisted of CD4+ T cells from PBMCs cultured without peptide, taken after COVID-19 vaccination. The chain links TRBV10-3 to TRBJ1-2; TRBD1 agrees at 10 bases. Written as DNA, the CDR3 is TGTGCCATCAGTGATTGGACAGGGGGCTATGGCTACACCTTC. Its translation: CAISDWTGGYGYTF.